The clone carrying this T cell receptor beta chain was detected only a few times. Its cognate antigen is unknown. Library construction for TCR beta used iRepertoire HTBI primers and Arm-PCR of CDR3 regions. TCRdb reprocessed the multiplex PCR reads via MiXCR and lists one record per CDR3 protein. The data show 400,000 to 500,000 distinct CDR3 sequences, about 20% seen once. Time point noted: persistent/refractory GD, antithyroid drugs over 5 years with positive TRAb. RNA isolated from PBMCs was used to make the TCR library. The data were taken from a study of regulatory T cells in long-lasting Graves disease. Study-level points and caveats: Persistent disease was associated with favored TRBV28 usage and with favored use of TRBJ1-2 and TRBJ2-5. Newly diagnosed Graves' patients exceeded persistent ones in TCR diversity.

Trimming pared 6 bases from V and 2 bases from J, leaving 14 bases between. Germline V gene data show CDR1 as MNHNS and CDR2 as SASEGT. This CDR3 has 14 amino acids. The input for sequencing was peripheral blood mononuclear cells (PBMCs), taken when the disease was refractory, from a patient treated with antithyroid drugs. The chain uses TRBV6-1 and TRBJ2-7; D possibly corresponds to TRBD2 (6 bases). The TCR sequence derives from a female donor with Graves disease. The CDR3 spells CASRTPLAPYEQYF. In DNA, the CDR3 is TGTGCCAGCAGAACCCCACTAGCCCCCTACGAGCAGTACTTC.